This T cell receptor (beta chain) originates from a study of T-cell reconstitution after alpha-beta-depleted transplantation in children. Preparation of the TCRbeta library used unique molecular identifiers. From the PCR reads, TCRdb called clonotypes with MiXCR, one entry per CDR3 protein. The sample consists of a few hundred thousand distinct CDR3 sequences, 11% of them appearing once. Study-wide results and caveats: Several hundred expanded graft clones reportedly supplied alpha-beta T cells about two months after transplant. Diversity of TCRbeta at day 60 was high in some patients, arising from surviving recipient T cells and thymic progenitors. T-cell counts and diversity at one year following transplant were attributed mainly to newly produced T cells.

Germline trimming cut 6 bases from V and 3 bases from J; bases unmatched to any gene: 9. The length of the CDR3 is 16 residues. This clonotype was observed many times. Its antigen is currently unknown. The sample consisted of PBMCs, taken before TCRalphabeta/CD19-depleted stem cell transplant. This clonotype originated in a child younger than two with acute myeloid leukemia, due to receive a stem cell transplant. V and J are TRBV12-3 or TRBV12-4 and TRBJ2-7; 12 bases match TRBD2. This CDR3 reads CASRPQTSGGLYEQYF. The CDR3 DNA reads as TGTGCCAGCAGGCCCCAGACTAGCGGGGGACTCTACGAGCAGTACTTC.